This T cell receptor beta chain derives from a study of cytomegalovirus exposure and HLA in healthy donors. Study conclusions and caveats: In a later analysis, several top co-occurrence clusters appeared linked to parvovirus B19, influenza, CMV and Epstein-Barr virus. Later work showed greater clonal expansion in HLA-associated TCR beta chains than in equally common others.

The PCR used 60 Vbeta and 13 Jbeta primers. Method: immunoSEQ multiplex PCR; TCRdb's copy keeps in-frame clones and lacks some. Among 120,000 or so clones listed, 80% were seen once. The CDR3 totals 14 residues. Losses at the gene ends were 4 bases for V and 4 bases for J; bases not matched to a gene: 5. Germline CDR1 is SEHNR and CDR2 is FQNEAQ (reference sequence). With regard to this clone: What it binds is not known.

V gene TRBV7-9 combines with J gene TRBJ1-1; 8 bases line up with TRBD1. The sequenced sample was PBMCs. This receptor was obtained from a man aged 40-50 years in good health and CMV-seronegative. The CDR3 loop reads CASSSTGGGTEAFF. For the CDR3, the DNA is TGTGCCAGCAGCTCCACAGGGGGGGGCACTGAAGCTTTCTTT.